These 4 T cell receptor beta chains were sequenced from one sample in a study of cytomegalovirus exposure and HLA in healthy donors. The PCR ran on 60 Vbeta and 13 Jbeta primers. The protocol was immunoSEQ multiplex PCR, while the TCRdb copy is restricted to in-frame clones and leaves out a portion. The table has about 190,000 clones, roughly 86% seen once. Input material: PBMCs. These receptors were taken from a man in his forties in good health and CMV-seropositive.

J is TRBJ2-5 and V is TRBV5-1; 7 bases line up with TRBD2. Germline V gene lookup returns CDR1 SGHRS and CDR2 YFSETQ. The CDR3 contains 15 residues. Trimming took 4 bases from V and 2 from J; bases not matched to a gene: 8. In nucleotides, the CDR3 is TGCGCCAGCAGCATAATGGGACTACCTCAAGAGACCCAGTACTTC. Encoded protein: CASSIMGLPQETQYF.

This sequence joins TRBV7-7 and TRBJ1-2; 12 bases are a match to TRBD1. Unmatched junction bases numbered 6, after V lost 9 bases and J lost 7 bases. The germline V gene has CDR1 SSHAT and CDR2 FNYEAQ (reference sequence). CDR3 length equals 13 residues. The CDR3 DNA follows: TGTGCCAGTAGGGGACAGGGGGCCTTTGGCTACACCTTC. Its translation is CASRGQGAFGYTF.

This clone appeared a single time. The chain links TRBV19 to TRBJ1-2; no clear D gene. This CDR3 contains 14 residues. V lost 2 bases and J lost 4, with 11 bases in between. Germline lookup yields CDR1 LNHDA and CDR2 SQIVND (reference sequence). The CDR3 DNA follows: TGTGCCAGTAGTATAATTGGCGGCATCTATGGCTACACCTTC. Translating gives CASSIIGGIYGYTF.

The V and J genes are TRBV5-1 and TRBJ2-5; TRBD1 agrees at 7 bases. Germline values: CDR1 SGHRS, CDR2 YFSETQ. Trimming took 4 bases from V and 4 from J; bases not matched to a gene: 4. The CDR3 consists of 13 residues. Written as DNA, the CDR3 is TGCGCCAGCAGCCAGGACAGGCGAGAGACCCAGTACTTC. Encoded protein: CASSQDRRETQYF. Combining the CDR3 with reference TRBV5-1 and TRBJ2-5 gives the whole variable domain KAGVTQTPRYLIKTRGQQVTLSCSPISGHRSVSWYQQTPGQGLQFLFEYFSETQRNKGNFPGRFSGRQFSNSRSEMNVSTLELGDSALYLCASSQDRRETQYFGPGTRLLVL.